This T cell receptor (beta chain) stems from a study of monozygotic twins with inflammatory bowel disease. Every TCR library consumed 3500 ng of total RNA. Using the 5' RACE reads, TCRdb records one entry per CDR3 protein without DNA. The table lists some 300,000 distinct CDR3 sequences. No T cells were sorted before total RNA was taken from whole blood. Germline V CDR1 and CDR2: MNHNY, SVGAGI (reference sequence). The CDR3 has 14 residues. The clonotype originates from a human donor with ulcerative colitis or Crohn's disease, or a healthy co-twin of an affected twin (not recorded which). The chain couples TRBV6-6 to TRBJ2-1. The sequenced sample was blood. CDR3 loop: CASSWGGSYNEQFF.